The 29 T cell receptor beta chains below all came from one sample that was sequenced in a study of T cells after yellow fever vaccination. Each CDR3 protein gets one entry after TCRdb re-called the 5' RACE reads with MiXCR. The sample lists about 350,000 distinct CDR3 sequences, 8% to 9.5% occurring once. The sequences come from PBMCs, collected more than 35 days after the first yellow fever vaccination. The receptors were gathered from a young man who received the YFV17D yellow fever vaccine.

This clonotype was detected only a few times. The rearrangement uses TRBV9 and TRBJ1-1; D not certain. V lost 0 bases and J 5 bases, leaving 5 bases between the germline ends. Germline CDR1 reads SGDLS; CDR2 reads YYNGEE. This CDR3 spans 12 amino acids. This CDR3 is CASSVDGTEAFF. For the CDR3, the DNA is TGTGCCAGCAGCGTAGATGGGACTGAAGCTTTCTTT.

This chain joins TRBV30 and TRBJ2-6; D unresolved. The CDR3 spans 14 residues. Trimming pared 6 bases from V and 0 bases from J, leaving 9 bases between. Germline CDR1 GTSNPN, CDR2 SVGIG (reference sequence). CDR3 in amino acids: CACTMYSGANVLTF. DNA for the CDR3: TGTGCCTGCACAATGTACTCTGGGGCCAACGTCCTGACTTTC.

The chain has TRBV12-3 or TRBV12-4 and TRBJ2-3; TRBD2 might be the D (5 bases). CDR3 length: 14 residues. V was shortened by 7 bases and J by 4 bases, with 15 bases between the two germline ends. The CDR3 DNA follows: TGTGCCAGCAATCTGGAGGTGGGCTCAGATACGCAGTATTTT. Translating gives CASNLEVGSDTQYF.

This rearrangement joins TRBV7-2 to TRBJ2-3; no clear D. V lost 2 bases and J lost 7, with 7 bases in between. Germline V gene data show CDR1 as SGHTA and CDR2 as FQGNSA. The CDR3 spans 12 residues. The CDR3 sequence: CASSLYPYTQYF. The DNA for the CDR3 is TGTGCCAGCAGCTTATATCCATATACGCAGTATTTT.

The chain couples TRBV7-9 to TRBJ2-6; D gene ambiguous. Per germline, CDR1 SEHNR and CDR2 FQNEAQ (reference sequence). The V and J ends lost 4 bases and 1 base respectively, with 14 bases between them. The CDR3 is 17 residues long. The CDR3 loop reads CASSSPRDPSGANVLTF. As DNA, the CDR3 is TGTGCCAGCAGCTCACCTCGCGACCCTTCTGGGGCCAACGTCCTGACTTTC.

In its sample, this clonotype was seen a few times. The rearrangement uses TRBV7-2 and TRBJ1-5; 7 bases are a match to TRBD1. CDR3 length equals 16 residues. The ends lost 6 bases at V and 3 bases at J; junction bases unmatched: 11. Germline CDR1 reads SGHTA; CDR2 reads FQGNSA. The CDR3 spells CASSSAPDRDNQPQHF. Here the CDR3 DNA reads TGTGCCAGCAGTTCTGCCCCCGACAGGGACAATCAGCCCCAGCATTTT. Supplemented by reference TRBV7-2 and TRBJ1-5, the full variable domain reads GAGVSQSPSNKVTEKGKDVELRCDPISGHTALYWYRQSLGQGLEFLIYFQGNSAPDKSGLPSDRFSAERTGGSVSTLTIQRTQQEDSAVYLCASSSAPDRDNQPQHFGDGTRLSIL.

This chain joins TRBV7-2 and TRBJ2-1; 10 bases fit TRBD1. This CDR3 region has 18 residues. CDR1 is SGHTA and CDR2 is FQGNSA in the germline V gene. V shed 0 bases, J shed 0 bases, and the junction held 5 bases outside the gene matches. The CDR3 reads CASSLATGGRGSYNEQFF. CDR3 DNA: TGTGCCAGCAGCTTAGCGACAGGGGGCAGGGGCTCCTACAATGAGCAGTTCTTC.

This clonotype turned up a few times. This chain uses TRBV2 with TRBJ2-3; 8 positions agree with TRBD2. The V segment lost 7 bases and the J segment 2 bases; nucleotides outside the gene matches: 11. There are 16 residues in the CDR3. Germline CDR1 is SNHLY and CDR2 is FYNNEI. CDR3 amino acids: CASKNERGPYTDTQYF. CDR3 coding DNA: TGTGCCAGCAAGAACGAGCGGGGGCCTTACACAGATACGCAGTATTTT. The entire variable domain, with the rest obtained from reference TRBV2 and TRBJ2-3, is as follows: EPEVTQTPSHQVTQMGQEVILRCVPISNHLYFYWYRQILGQKVEFLVSFYNNEISEKSEIFDDQFSVERPDGSNFTLKIRSTKLEDSAMYFCASKNERGPYTDTQYFGPGTRLTVL.

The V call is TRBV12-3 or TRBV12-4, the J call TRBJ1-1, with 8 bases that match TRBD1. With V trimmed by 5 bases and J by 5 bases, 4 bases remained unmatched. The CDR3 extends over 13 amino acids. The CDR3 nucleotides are TGTGCCAGCAGTCAGGGGGCTGGGACTGAAGCTTTCTTT. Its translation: CASSQGAGTEAFF.

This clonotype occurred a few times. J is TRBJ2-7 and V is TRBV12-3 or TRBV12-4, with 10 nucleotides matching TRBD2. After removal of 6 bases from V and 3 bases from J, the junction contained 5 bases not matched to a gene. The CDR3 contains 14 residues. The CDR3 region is CASSASGGLYEQYF. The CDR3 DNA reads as TGTGCCAGCAGCGCTAGCGGGGGCCTCTACGAGCAGTACTTC.

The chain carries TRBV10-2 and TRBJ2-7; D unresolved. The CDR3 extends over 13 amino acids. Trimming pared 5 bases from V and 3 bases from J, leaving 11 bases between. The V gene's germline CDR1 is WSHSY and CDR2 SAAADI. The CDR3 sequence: CASSPDGRYEQYV. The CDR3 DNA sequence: TGCGCCAGCAGTCCGGATGGTCGCTACGAGCAGTACGTC.

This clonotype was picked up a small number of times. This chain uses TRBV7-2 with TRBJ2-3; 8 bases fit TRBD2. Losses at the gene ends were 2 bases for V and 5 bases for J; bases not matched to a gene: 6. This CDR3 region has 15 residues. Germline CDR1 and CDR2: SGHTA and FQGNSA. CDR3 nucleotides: TGTGCCAGCAGCTTATGGCGGGGGGCGGTAGATACGCAGTATTTT. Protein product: CASSLWRGAVDTQYF.

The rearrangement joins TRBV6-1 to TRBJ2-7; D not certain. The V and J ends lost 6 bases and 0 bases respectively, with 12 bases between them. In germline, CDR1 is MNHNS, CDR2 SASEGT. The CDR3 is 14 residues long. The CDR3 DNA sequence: TGTGCCAGCAGCCACGGGCCAGACTCCTACGAGCAGTACTTC. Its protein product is CASSHGPDSYEQYF.

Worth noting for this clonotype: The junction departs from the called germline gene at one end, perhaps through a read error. CDR3 amino acids: CASSPLGEPYF. CDR3 sequence (DNA): TGTGCCAGCAGCCCTCTCGGGGAGCCGTACTTC. V usage is TRBV28 and J usage is TRBJ2-7; possible D gene TRBD2, 5 bases. Germline V gene sequence: CDR1 MDHEN, CDR2 SYDVKM. The CDR3 covers 11 residues.

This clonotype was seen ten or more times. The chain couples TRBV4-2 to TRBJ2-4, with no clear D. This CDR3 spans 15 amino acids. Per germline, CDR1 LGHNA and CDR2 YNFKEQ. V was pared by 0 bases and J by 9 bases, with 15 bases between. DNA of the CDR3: TGTGCCAGCAGCCAAGATCCGGCGCTGCTGAGCATTCAGTACTTC. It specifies CASSQDPALLSIQYF.

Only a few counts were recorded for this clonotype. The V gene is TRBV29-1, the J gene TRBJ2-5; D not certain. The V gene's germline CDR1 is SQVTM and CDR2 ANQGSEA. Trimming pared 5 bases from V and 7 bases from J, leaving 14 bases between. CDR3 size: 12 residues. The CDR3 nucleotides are TGCAGCGTTCGGACCCTGCTAGGGACCCAGTACTTC. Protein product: CSVRTLLGTQYF.

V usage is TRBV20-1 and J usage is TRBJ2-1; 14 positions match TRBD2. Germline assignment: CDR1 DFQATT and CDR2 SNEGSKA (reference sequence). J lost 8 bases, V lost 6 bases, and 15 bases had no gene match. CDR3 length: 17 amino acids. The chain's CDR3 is CSAVILTSGGVNDEQFF. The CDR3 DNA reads TGCAGTGCCGTTATACTGACTAGCGGGGGGGTAAATGATGAGCAGTTCTTC.

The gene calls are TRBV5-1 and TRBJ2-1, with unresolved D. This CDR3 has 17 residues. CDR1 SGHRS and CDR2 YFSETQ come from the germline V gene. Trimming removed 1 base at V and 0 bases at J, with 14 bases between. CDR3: CASSLPPASSSYNEQFF. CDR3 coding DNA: TGCGCCAGCAGCTTGCCCCCGGCGTCAAGCTCCTACAATGAGCAGTTCTTC.

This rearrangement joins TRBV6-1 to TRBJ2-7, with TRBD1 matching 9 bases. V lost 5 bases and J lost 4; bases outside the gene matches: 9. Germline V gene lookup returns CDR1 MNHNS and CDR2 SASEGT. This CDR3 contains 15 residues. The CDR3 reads CASSTRDRVIYEQYV. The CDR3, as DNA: TGTGCCAGCAGTACCCGGGACAGGGTCATATACGAGCAGTACGTC.

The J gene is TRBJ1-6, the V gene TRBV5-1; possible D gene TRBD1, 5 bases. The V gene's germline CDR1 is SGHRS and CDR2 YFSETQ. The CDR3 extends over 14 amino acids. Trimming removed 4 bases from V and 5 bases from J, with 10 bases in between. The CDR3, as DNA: TGCGCCAGCAGCATGGGGCTGGATAATTCACCCCTCCACTTT. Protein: CASSMGLDNSPLHF.

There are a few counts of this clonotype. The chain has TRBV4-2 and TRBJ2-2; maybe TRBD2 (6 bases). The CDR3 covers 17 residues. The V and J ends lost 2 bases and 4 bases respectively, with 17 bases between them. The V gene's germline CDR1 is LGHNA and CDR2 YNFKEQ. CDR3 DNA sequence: TGTGCCAGCAGCCAACAACGTGGGCGGGGCGGCACCGGGGAGCTGTTTTTT. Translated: CASSQQRGRGGTGELFF.

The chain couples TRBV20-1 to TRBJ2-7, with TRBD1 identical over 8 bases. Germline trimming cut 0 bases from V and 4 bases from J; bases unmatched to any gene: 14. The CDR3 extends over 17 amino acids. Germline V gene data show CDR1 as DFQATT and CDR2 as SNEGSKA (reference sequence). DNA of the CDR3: TGCAGTGCTAGAGATCCCAGCGCGGCAGGGGGCGCATACGAGCAGTACTTC. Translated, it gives CSARDPSAAGGAYEQYF.

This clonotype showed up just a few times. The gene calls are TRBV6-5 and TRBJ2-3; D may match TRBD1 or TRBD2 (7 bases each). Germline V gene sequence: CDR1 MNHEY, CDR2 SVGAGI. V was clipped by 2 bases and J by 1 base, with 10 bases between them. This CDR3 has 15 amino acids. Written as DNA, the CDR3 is TGTGCCAGCAGTTACGCAGGGGGGGGCACAGATACGCAGTATTTT. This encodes CASSYAGGGTDTQYF.

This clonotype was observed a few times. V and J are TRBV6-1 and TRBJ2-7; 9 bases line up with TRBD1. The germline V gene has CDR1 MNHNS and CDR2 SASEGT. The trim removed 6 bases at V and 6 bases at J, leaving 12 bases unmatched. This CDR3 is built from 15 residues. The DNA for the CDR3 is TGTGCCAGCAGATCAAAAGGAACAGGGGGCCTCGAGCAGTACGTC. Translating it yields CASRSKGTGGLEQYV.

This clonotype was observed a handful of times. The CDR3 coding sequence is TGTGCCAGCACCCTGGGACGGAACCAAGAGACCCAGTACTTC. Its protein product is CASTLGRNQETQYF. This rearrangement joins TRBV2 to TRBJ2-5; the D call may be TRBD1 or TRBD2 (5 bases each). The CDR3 extends over 14 amino acids. Trimming removed 7 bases from V and 0 bases from J, with 12 bases in between. Germline-derived CDR1 and CDR2 are SNHLY and FYNNEI.

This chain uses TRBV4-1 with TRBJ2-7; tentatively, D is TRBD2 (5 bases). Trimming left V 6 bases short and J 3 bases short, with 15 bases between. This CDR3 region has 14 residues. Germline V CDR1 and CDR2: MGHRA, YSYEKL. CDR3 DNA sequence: TGCGCCAGCAGACGCATCGGAGGAAACTACGAGCAGTACTTC. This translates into CASRRIGGNYEQYF.

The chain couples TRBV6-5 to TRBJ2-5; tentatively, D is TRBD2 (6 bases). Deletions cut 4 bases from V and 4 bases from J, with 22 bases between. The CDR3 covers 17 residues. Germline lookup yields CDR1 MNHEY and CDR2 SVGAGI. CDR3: CASSCRIGGGRIETQYF. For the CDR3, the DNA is TGTGCCAGCAGTTGCCGAATCGGTGGGGGGAGGATAGAGACCCAGTACTTC.

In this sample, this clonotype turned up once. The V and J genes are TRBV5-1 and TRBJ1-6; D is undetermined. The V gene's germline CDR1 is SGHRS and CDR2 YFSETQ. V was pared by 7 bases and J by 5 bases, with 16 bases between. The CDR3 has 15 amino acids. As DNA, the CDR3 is TGCGCCAGCTTGGCCGGTCCAGAAAATAATTCACCCCTCCACTTT. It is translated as CASLAGPENNSPLHF.

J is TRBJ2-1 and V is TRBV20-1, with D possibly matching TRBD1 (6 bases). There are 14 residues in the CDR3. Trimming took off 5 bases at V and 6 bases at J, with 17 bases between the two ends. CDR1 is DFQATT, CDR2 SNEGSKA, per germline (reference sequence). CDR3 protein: CSALQGHLANEQFF. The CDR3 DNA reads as TGCAGTGCTTTACAGGGTCATTTAGCCAATGAGCAGTTCTTC.